This T cell receptor (beta chain) comes out of a study of OX40 agonist ivuxolimab in advanced cancers. Study-wide background: Across the patients, intravenous ivuxolimab was delivered every 2 weeks at 0.01 to 10 mg/kg. Regarding the study as a whole: Low levels of normalized T-cell clonal expansion also appeared in some nonresponders. Among the least clonally expanded were partial responders at 0.1-3.0 mg/kg. Expanded clones belonging to CD8+ T cells outnumbered, on average, those of CD4+.

From germline, CDR1 is LNHDA and CDR2 SQIVND (reference sequence). This CDR3 has 14 amino acids. The V and J ends lost 5 bases and 0 bases respectively, with 10 bases between them. Regarding this clone: What it binds is not known.

Method: immunoSEQ multiplex PCR; TCRdb's copy keeps in-frame clones and lacks some. The data contain fewer than 90,000 clones, 93% of them singletons. This specimen consisted of CD4+ or CD8+ T cells sorted from blood, obtained in a trial of the OX40 agonist ivuxolimab. The sequence was collected from an adult with an advanced solid tumor such as melanoma, head and neck, liver or kidney cancer. The chain uses TRBV19 and TRBJ1-1; no reliable D call. Here the CDR3 DNA reads TGTGCCAGTAGTCCCAGCCTTATGAACACTGAAGCTTTCTTT. Translating gives CASSPSLMNTEAFF.